This paragraph covers one T cell receptor beta chain sequence. The germline V and J ends were trimmed by 3 bases and 2 bases, with 14 bases remaining between them. The germline CDR1 and CDR2 sequences are SGDLS and YYNGEE. The CDR3 has 15 amino acids. This record belongs to a study of patients and donors after allogeneic stem cell transplantation. MiXCR, applied by TCRdb to the RT-PCR reads, yields one record per CDR3 protein. This sample has more than 850,000 distinct CDR3 sequences, with about a sixth found just once. The gene calls are TRBV9 and TRBJ1-2, with D hard to call. The sequence was collected from a human donor who was either an allogeneic HSCT recipient or a stem cell or donor lymphocyte infusion donor (not recorded which). It is not recorded whose cells these are; they may come from a transplant donor. The specimen sequenced was blood, either unsorted or a sorted T cell fraction (not recorded which). For the CDR3, the DNA is TGTGCCAGCAGCGCCGCTGGGGATCCCAACTATGGCTACACCTTC. Translated, it gives CASSAAGDPNYGYTF.